This T cell receptor beta chain was recovered during a study of blood T cell repertoires in COVID-19. Sequenced by immunoSEQ multiplex PCR; TCRdb stores in-frame clones only, minus some. Among tens of thousands of clones listed, roughly 90% were seen once. The CDR3 sequence is 15 residues long. CDR1 and CDR2 (germline): SGDLS, YYNGEE. V was clipped by 2 bases and J by 4 bases; unmatched bases: 7. This receptor was taken from a human donor with active COVID-19. The donor label of this sample is uncertain. This chain uses TRBV9 with TRBJ2-5; 8 nucleotides agree with TRBD2. Sequenced material: peripheral blood. As DNA, the CDR3 is TGTGCCAGCAGCGTTTACACGGGGGGGCTAGAGACCCAGTACTTC. This sequence encodes CASSVYTGGLETQYF.